This passage covers 17 T cell receptor beta chains from one sample sequenced in a study of T cell repertoires in cytomegalovirus infection. For these TCRs, the target antigens are not known. One entry per CDR3 protein results from TCRdb running MiXCR on the reads. Of roughly 340,000 distinct CDR3 sequences listed, under 35% are singletons. Material: cultured PBMCs, obtained from culture after CMV antigen stimulation. The receptors derive from a human donor in good health (CMV status not recorded). Some clones in this sample may be carry-over from other donors' samples.

J is TRBJ1-5 and V is TRBV19; D unclear. From germline, CDR1 is LNHDA and CDR2 SQIVND (reference sequence). This CDR3 spans 13 amino acids. Trimming removed 0 bases from V and 7 bases from J, with 7 bases in between. The CDR3 is CASSIDRRQPQHF. CDR3 nucleotide sequence: TGTGCCAGTAGTATAGATCGAAGGCAGCCCCAGCATTTT.

The rearrangement uses TRBV12-3 or TRBV12-4 and TRBJ2-7, with a weak D call TRBD1 (5 bases). The CDR3 is made up of 15 amino acids. The V end was cut by 3 bases, the J end by 1 base, with 13 bases between. The chain's CDR3 is CASSFGIGESYEQYF. The CDR3 DNA sequence: TGTGCCAGCAGTTTTGGTATAGGGGAATCCTACGAGCAGTACTTC.

This clonotype was observed a handful of times. The chain recombines TRBV12-3 or TRBV12-4 with TRBJ1-2; weak D call: TRBD1 (6 bases). V dropped 6 bases and J dropped 5 bases, with 19 bases sitting between them. The CDR3 is 15 residues long. DNA for the CDR3: TGTGCCAGCAGCCCCCGCCCGGGGGCTGGGTATGGCTACACCTTC. Protein sequence: CASSPRPGAGYGYTF.

The rearrangement uses TRBV6-5 and TRBJ2-7, with TRBD1 matching 8 bases. The CDR3 extends over 14 amino acids. After removal of 0 bases from V and 6 bases from J, the junction contained 4 bases not matched to a gene. CDR1 is MNHEY and CDR2 is SVGAGI in the germline V gene. The CDR3 DNA sequence: TGTGCCAGCAGTTACTCCAGGGGGCTAGGCGAGCAGTACTTC. Protein product: CASSYSRGLGEQYF.

The rearrangement joins TRBV30 to TRBJ2-1; D unclear. Between the trimmed V and J ends, which lost 0 bases and 6 bases, there was a span of 3 bases. The CDR3 consists of 11 residues. Germline loops: CDR1 GTSNPN, CDR2 SVGIG (reference sequence). CDR3 bases: TGTGCCTGGAGTGTGGTCAATGAGCAGTTCTTC. It specifies CAWSVVNEQFF.

The chain joins TRBV7-2 to TRBJ2-3; D may be TRBD1 or TRBD2 (5 bases each). The CDR3 is 12 residues long. CDR1 is SGHTA, CDR2 FQGNSA, per germline. The ends were cut back, 5 bases at V and 11 bases at J, with 14 bases in the middle. This CDR3 is CASSRDQLGQYF. The CDR3, as DNA: TGTGCCAGCAGCCGGGACCAGCTAGGGCAGTATTTT.

The sample holds a few counts of this clonotype. This rearrangement joins TRBV7-6 to TRBJ2-1; D is uncertain. In germline, CDR1 is SGHVS, CDR2 FNYEAQ. V was shortened by 5 bases and J by 11 bases, with 10 bases between the two germline ends. There are 11 residues in the CDR3. The CDR3 reads CASSVRSQQFF. The CDR3 bases are TGTGCCAGCAGCGTCCGATCCCAGCAGTTCTTC.

The V and J genes are TRBV10-3 and TRBJ1-3; tentatively, D is TRBD1 (5 bases). The CDR3 runs to 16 residues. Trimming stripped 6 bases from V and 2 bases from J, with 17 bases between. The germline V gene encodes CDR1 ENHRY and CDR2 SYGVKD. Here the CDR3 DNA reads TGTGCCATCAGGCTGACAGAGACTTGGGCTGGAAACACCATATATTTT. Translating gives CAIRLTETWAGNTIYF.

This clonotype was recorded many times. The chain uses TRBV7-4 and TRBJ2-5; D gene unclear. From germline, CDR1 is SGHVT and CDR2 SQSDAQ. Trimming stripped 4 bases from V and 5 bases from J, with 11 bases between. The CDR3 is 13 residues long. The CDR3 sequence: CASSSKVWETQYF. The CDR3 DNA follows: TGTGCCAGCAGCTCAAAAGTGTGGGAGACCCAGTACTTC. Full variable domain (rest looked up from reference TRBV7-4 and TRBJ2-5): GAGVSQSPRYKVAKRGRDVALRCDSISGHVTLYWYRQTLGQGSEVLTYSQSDAQRDKSGRPSGRFSAERPERSVSTLKIQRTEQGDSAVYLCASSSKVWETQYFGPGTRLLVL.

This clonotype was seen only once. This chain connects TRBV6-6 to TRBJ2-7; D might be TRBD1 or TRBD2, each matching 6 bases. Germline loops: CDR1 MNHNY, CDR2 SVGAGI (reference sequence). This CDR3 spans 12 amino acids. V lost 2 bases and J lost 9, with 11 bases in between. CDR3 nucleotide sequence: TGTGCCAGCAGTTACCCCGAGGGGGGGCAGTACTTC. It codes for CASSYPEGGQYF.

The rearrangement links TRBV5-1 to TRBJ1-6; possibly TRBD1 for D (6 bases). The CDR3 has 13 residues. CDR1 SGHRS and CDR2 YFSETQ come from the germline V gene. V was cut by 5 bases and J by 5 bases, with 8 bases left in between. The CDR3 nucleotides are TGCGCCAGCAGGAGGGACAATAATTCACCCCTCCACTTT. Encoded protein: CASRRDNNSPLHF.

This clonotype was detected a few times. The chain combines TRBV14 with TRBJ2-3, with 8 nucleotides matching TRBD2. CDR3 size: 18 residues. J was trimmed by 0 bases and V by 2 bases; bases with no gene match: 10. Germline-derived CDR1 and CDR2 are SGHDN and FVKESK. Here the CDR3 DNA reads TGTGCCAGCAGCCAAAATCTGGCGGGGGGCGCTAGCACAGATACGCAGTATTTT. Translation: CASSQNLAGGASTDTQYF.

In this sample, this clonotype turned up a few times. The V call is TRBV6-2 or TRBV6-3, the J call TRBJ2-1; 8 bases are shared with TRBD2. The CDR3 contains 15 residues. The germline V gene has CDR1 MNHEY and CDR2 SVGEGT. Germline trimming cut 0 bases from V and 8 bases from J; bases unmatched to any gene: 6. The CDR3 bases are TGTGCCAGCAGTTACTCAAGAGCGGGAGACGATGAGCAGTTCTTC. Protein: CASSYSRAGDDEQFF.

The V gene is TRBV25-1, the J gene TRBJ1-2; D perhaps matches TRBD1 (5 bases). The CDR3 is 15 amino acids. Between the trimmed V and J ends, which lost 2 bases and 6 bases, there was a span of 16 bases. Germline CDR1 is MGHDK and CDR2 is SYGVNS. Written as DNA, the CDR3 is TGTGCCAGCAGTGAAGGGGATTGGGGGGTAAATGGCTACACCTTC. Translating gives CASSEGDWGVNGYTF.

This chain joins TRBV27 and TRBJ2-3, with 9 nucleotides matching TRBD2. The V segment lost 2 bases and the J segment 5 bases; nucleotides outside the gene matches: 20. The CDR3 is 20 amino acids. Per germline, CDR1 MNHEY and CDR2 SMNVEV (reference sequence). The chain's CDR3 is CASSLLWEGQAGGKEDTQYF. The CDR3 bases are TGTGCCAGCAGTTTACTCTGGGAGGGTCAAGCGGGGGGTAAGGAAGATACGCAGTATTTT.

A few counts support this clonotype. The chain is built from TRBV6-8 and TRBJ1-1; 7 bases match TRBD1. CDR3 length: 13 residues. Germline V gene sequence: CDR1 MNHGY, CDR2 SAAAGT. J was trimmed by 9 bases and V by 6 bases; bases with no gene match: 10. The CDR3 DNA follows: TGTGCCAGCAGCCTCCGGGGACAGAAAAAAGCTTTCTTT. Translation gives CASSLRGQKKAFF.

This clonotype was seen at least ten times. This chain links TRBV10-3 with TRBJ2-7; 9 bases fit TRBD1. The CDR3 consists of 17 residues. The germline V gene encodes CDR1 ENHRY and CDR2 SYGVKD. The J segment lost 1 base and the V segment lost 0 bases, leaving 7 bases of the junction unmatched. CDR3 DNA sequence: TGTGCCATCAGTGAGTCGACCAGGACAGGGGCATCCTACGAGCAGTACTTC. Encoded protein: CAISESTRTGASYEQYF.